These 10 T cell receptor beta chains originate from one sample sequenced in a study of CD4 T cells in relation to SARS-CoV-2 and coronaviruses. Unexposed donor CD4+ T cells date from 2011-2018, before the COVID-19 pandemic. The cells were cultured for about ten days before CD4+ T cells were isolated. Measured with immunoSEQ multiplex PCR; TCRdb has only the in-frame clones, and not every one. The sample yields about 26,000 clones, around 73% seen once. What these receptors recognize is not known. Sequenced: CD4+ T cells from PBMCs, cultured in vitro. The receptors were sampled from a human donor in good health.

The V call is TRBV2, the J call TRBJ1-3, with D perhaps TRBD1 (5 bases). This CDR3 has 13 residues. Germline V gives CDR1 SNHLY, CDR2 FYNNEI. Trimming stripped 6 bases from V and 3 bases from J, with 9 bases between. The CDR3 sequence: CASRGTDGNTIYF. In DNA, the CDR3 is TGTGCCAGCAGAGGGACCGATGGAAACACCATATATTTT.

This clone was detected only once. The chain combines TRBV5-1 with TRBJ2-5; 8 positions match TRBD1. Trimming removed 4 bases from V and 1 base from J; junction bases left unmatched: 6. This CDR3 is built from 15 residues. Germline CDR1 SGHRS, CDR2 YFSETQ. As DNA, the CDR3 is TGCGCCAGCAGCCCAAAGGACAGGGCCCAAGAGACCCAGTACTTC. This gives the protein CASSPKDRAQETQYF. Filled out from reference TRBV5-1 and TRBJ2-5, the complete variable domain reads KAGVTQTPRYLIKTRGQQVTLSCSPISGHRSVSWYQQTPGQGLQFLFEYFSETQRNKGNFPGRFSGRQFSNSRSEMNVSTLELGDSALYLCASSPKDRAQETQYFGPGTRLLVL.

This chain connects TRBV5-4 to TRBJ2-3, with D uncertain. V lost 6 bases, J lost 0 bases, and 11 bases lay in between. The germline gives CDR1 SGHNT, CDR2 YYREEE (reference sequence). This CDR3 is 14 amino acids long. CDR3 region: CASNPSGSTDTQYF. The CDR3 nucleotides are TGTGCCAGCAATCCCTCGGGCAGCACAGATACGCAGTATTTT.

The CDR3 bases are TGTGCCAGCAGAGCACCCGGGACAGGGAACTACGAGCAGTACTTC. This gives the protein CASRAPGTGNYEQYF. The chain couples TRBV7-2 to TRBJ2-7, with 9 bases that match TRBD1. The CDR3 sequence is 15 residues long. The junction had 9 bases not matched to a gene; V was cut back by 6 bases and J by 3 bases. CDR1 SGHTA and CDR2 FQGNSA come from the germline V gene.

The rearrangement uses TRBV6-5 and TRBJ1-6, with TRBD1 matching over 9 bases. V shed 0 bases and J 9 bases; nucleotides not matched to a gene: 3. There are 15 residues in the CDR3. Germline V gene sequence: CDR1 MNHEY, CDR2 SVGAGI. The CDR3 region is CASSYSTGGGSPLHF. CDR3 nucleotides: TGTGCCAGCAGTTACTCGACAGGGGGTGGTTCACCCCTCCACTTT.

V and J are TRBV15 and TRBJ1-1; D is ambiguous. Trimming stripped 9 bases from V and 0 bases from J, with 11 bases between. CDR3 size: 13 residues. The V gene's germline CDR1 is LNHNV and CDR2 YYDKDF (reference sequence). The chain's CDR3 is CATAPNMNTEAFF. The DNA of the CDR3 is TGTGCCACGGCACCAAATATGAACACTGAAGCTTTCTTT.

A word on this clone: The germline gene is not matched at one end of the junction; a read error may be the cause. The chain carries TRBV10-3 and TRBJ2-5; no reliable D call. The CDR3 is made up of 15 amino acids. Germline V CDR1 and CDR2: ENHRY, SYGVKD. The CDR3 bases are TGTGCCATCAGTGGGAGTTCTCCTCACCAGGAGACCCAGTACTTC. It codes for CAISGSSPHQETQYF.

V and J are TRBV5-1 and TRBJ1-1, with no clear D. V was shortened by 5 bases and J by 1 base, with 15 bases between the two germline ends. The germline CDR1 and CDR2 sequences are SGHRS and YFSETQ. CDR3 length: 15 residues. The CDR3 protein is CASSSTVNSNTEAFF. The CDR3 DNA reads as TGCGCCAGCAGTTCCACCGTGAACTCGAACACTGAAGCTTTCTTT.

The chain carries TRBV5-4 and TRBJ1-2; the match to TRBD1 covers 9 bases. CDR1 and CDR2 (germline): SGHNT, YYREEE (reference sequence). V gave up 2 bases and J gave up 4 bases; unmatched junction bases: 9. The CDR3 length is 16 residues. The CDR3 nucleotides read TGTGCCAGCAGCTTTGGGGGACAGGGATATAGCTATGGCTACACCTTC. It is translated as CASSFGGQGYSYGYTF.

The sample holds a few counts of this clone. The genes are TRBV11-2 and TRBJ1-1; D unclear. From germline, CDR1 is SGHAT and CDR2 FQNNGV. The CDR3 is 14 amino acids. V shed 7 bases and J shed 4 bases, with 16 bases lying between them. This CDR3 is CASTAGSWGTEAFF. The CDR3 DNA reads as TGTGCCAGCACCGCGGGATCCTGGGGCACTGAAGCTTTCTTT.